Sequencing of this T cell receptor beta chain was carried out in a study of blood T cell repertoires in COVID-19. Before being deemed recovered, Cohort 3 donors had two negative PCRs, clearance, or symptom resolution. The CDR3 covers 16 residues. V was clipped by 0 bases and J by 8 bases, with 16 bases between them. Germline assignment: CDR1 LGHNA and CDR2 YSLEER. Only in-frame clones appear in the TCRdb table, and some are missing; sequencing was by immunoSEQ multiplex PCR. This table holds approximately 200,000 clones, about 87% found once. The chain links TRBV4-3 to TRBJ1-4, with TRBD1 as a possible D gene (6 bases). The TCR sequence derives from a man aged 25 to 45 who had recovered from COVID-19. The sequenced material came from PBMCs or T cells enriched from blood (not recorded which). The CDR3 sequence: CASSQDQGPLEEKLFF. The CDR3 DNA reads as TGCGCCAGCAGCCAAGATCAGGGGCCTCTGGAGGAAAAACTGTTTTTT.